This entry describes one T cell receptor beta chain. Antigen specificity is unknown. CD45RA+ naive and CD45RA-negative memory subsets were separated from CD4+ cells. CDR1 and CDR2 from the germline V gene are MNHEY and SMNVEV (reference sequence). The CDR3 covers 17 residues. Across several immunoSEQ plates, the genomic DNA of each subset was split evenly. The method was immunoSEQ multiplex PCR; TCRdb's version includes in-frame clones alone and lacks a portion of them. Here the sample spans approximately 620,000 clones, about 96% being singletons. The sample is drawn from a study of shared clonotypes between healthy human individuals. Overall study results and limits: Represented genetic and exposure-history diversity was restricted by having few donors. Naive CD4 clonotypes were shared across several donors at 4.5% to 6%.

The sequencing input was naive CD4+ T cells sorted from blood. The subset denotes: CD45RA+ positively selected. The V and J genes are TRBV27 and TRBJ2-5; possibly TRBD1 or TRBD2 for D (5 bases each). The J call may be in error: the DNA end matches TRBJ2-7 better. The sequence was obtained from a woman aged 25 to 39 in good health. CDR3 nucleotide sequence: TGTGCCAGCAGTTTACGGGGCTGGAGCCAGTGGGGAGACGAGCAGTACTTC. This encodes CASSLRGWSQWGDEQYF.